The 9 T cell receptor beta chains reported below all come from one sample, sequenced in a study of response to subunit inactivated influenza vaccine. From the RT-PCR reads, TCRdb called clonotypes with MiXCR, one entry per CDR3 protein. This sample yields just over 300,000 distinct CDR3 sequences, of which approximately 21% are seen a single time; around a tenth belongs to the top ten. Sequenced material: PBMCs from blood, taken about 20 months after vaccination. The receptors were sampled from a man aged 50 to 69 who received an inactivated influenza vaccine.

V and J are TRBV4-3 and TRBJ2-4, with 8 bases fitting TRBD1. The CDR3 covers 16 residues. V gave up 4 bases and J gave up 9 bases; unmatched junction bases: 14. Germline values: CDR1 LGHNA, CDR2 YSLEER. The DNA for the CDR3 is TGCGCCAGCAGCCCCGGAGCGACAGGGGAGTGGGGCATTCAGTACTTC. Protein product: CASSPGATGEWGIQYF.

This clonotype was picked up a small number of times. V gene TRBV4-2 combines with J gene TRBJ2-1; 8 positions agree with TRBD1. Germline lookup yields CDR1 LGHNA and CDR2 YNFKEQ. The V gene end was trimmed by 0 bases and the J gene end by 7 bases; junction bases not matched to a gene: 2. This CDR3 contains 14 residues. CDR3 sequence reads: CASSQETGENEQFF. In DNA form, the CDR3 reads TGTGCCAGCAGCCAAGAGACAGGGGAGAATGAGCAGTTCTTC.

This clonotype appeared many times. The chain is built from TRBV7-2 and TRBJ1-5; no clear D. Trimming cost V 1 base and J 7 bases, with 5 bases left between them. The length of the CDR3 is 12 residues. CDR1 SGHTA and CDR2 FQGNSA come from the germline V gene. CDR3 bases: TGTGCCAGCAGCTTAGATAGCCAGCCCCAGCATTTT. Translating gives CASSLDSQPQHF.

This clonotype was counted a few times. The chain employs TRBV7-6 and TRBJ2-2; D is perhaps TRBD1 (5 bases). CDR1 and CDR2 from the germline V gene are SGHVS and FNYEAQ. Trimming removed 1 base at V and 4 bases at J, with 10 bases between. This CDR3 is built from 15 residues. CDR3 nucleotides: TGTGCCAGCAGCTTAGAAGGGGAAGCCACCGGGGAGCTGTTTTTT. Its protein product is CASSLEGEATGELFF.

The V and J genes are TRBV6-5 and TRBJ1-1; no reliable D call. Germline-derived CDR1 and CDR2 are MNHEY and SVGAGI. V lost 0 bases and J 12 bases, leaving 20 bases between the germline ends. The length of the CDR3 is 15 residues. CDR3 loop: CASSYSLIGRTWTFF. DNA for the CDR3: TGTGCCAGCAGTTACTCGCTTATCGGAAGGACGTGGACTTTCTTT.

This clonotype was detected a few times. The chain is built from TRBV14 and TRBJ2-1; maybe TRBD2 (5 bases). The length of the CDR3 is 14 residues. Trimming removed 4 bases from V and 3 bases from J, with 10 bases in between. Germline V gives CDR1 SGHDN, CDR2 FVKESK. In nucleotides, the CDR3 is TGTGCCAGCAGCCGGCGAGGGCTCTACAATGAGCAGTTCTTC. This encodes CASSRRGLYNEQFF.

This chain connects TRBV27 to TRBJ2-7, with 8 bases aligning to TRBD1. CDR3 size: 15 residues. V was clipped by 5 bases and J by 0 bases; unmatched bases: 6. CDR1 and CDR2 from the germline V gene are MNHEY and SMNVEV (reference sequence). CDR3 nucleotides: TGTGCCAGCAGTAGACAGGGGCGGCTCTCCTACGAGCAGTACTTC. It is translated as CASSRQGRLSYEQYF.

This clonotype was counted only a few times. V gene TRBV20-1 combines with J gene TRBJ1-5; D is perhaps TRBD1 (5 bases). This CDR3 is built from 14 residues. The germline CDR1 and CDR2 sequences are DFQATT and SNEGSKA (reference sequence). V was shortened by 3 bases and J by 6 bases, with 15 bases between the two germline ends. DNA of the CDR3: TGCAGTGCTAGGGAATCCAGGGTAACTCAGCCCCAGCATTTT. Its protein is CSARESRVTQPQHF.

This rearrangement joins TRBV19 to TRBJ2-7, with D perhaps matching TRBD2 (6 bases). V lost 4 bases and J lost 0, with 19 bases in between. Germline lookup yields CDR1 LNHDA and CDR2 SQIVND (reference sequence). CDR3 length equals 17 residues. CDR3 in amino acids: CASSNIWGSGNSYEQYF. CDR3 DNA: TGTGCCAGTAGTAATATCTGGGGTAGCGGAAACTCCTACGAGCAGTACTTC. Supplemented by reference TRBV19 and TRBJ2-7, the full variable domain reads DGGITQSPKYLFRKEGQNVTLSCEQNLNHDAMYWYRQDPGQGLRLIYYSQIVNDFQKGDIAEGYSVSREKKESFPLTVTSAQKNPTAFYLCASSNIWGSGNSYEQYFGPGTRLTVT.